This T cell receptor (beta chain) was identified during a study of OX40 agonist ivuxolimab in advanced cancers. Turning to the study itself: Given to patients was ivuxolimab, an agonistic anti-OX40 (CD134) antibody.

Germline V gene sequence: CDR1 SGHNT, CDR2 YYREEE (reference sequence). Germline trimming cut 1 base from V and 5 bases from J; bases unmatched to any gene: 5. This CDR3 is 15 amino acids long. Some clones are missing from TCRdb's copy, which holds only in-frame ones; the method was immunoSEQ multiplex PCR. Of around 50,000 clones listed, roughly 92% are singletons. General study results and limits: Partial responders dosed at 0.1-3.0 mg/kg displayed clonal expansion ranking among the lowest. Dose levels from 0.1 to 3.0 mg/kg saw CD4+ and CD8+ blood T cells expand clonally by week 6.

Worth noting for this clone: Antigen unknown.

On cycle 4 day 1 and cycle 7 day 1, as well as at baseline, blood was sampled. This clonotype originated in an adult with an advanced solid tumor such as melanoma, head and neck, liver or kidney cancer. This sequence joins TRBV5-4 and TRBJ2-2, with 7 bases fitting TRBD2. The sequencing here drew on CD4+ or CD8+ T cells sorted from blood, taken in a trial of the OX40 agonist ivuxolimab. CDR3: CASSLFAGETGELFF. In DNA form, the CDR3 reads TGTGCCAGCAGCTTGTTTGCGGGAGAGACCGGGGAGCTGTTTTTT.